Listed here are 9 T cell receptor beta chains from one sample, sequenced in a study of blood T cells in healthy people across ages. For the second PCR, which ran for about 6 to 12 cycles, a sample-barcoded 5' primer and a J-beta primer mix were used. TCRdb reprocessed the 5' RACE reads via MiXCR and lists one record per CDR3 protein. The sample holds some 930,000 distinct CDR3 sequences; around 29% are singletons and the top ten take 10% to 13%. Separately, the same data were catalogued under a study of T cells of mothers and their children.

Sequencing input: blood. The source of these receptors is a woman between 40 and 55 years old in good health.

With regard to this clonotype: This clone may be a read error of a much larger clone one base away. V usage is TRBV7-8 and J usage is TRBJ2-5; no clear D. This CDR3 region has 13 residues. Germline V lookup: CDR1 SGHVS, CDR2 FQNEAQ. CDR3 nucleotide sequence: TGTACCAGCAGCTTCCCGGGTTTAGAGACCCAGTACTTC. Protein product: CTSSFPGLETQYF.

This clonotype has more than one count but fewer than ten. The chain uses TRBV4-3 and TRBJ2-7; D might be TRBD2 (6 bases). Trimming took 0 bases from V and 2 from J, leaving 11 bases between them. The CDR3 spans 15 residues. The V gene's germline CDR1 is LGHNA and CDR2 YSLEER. The CDR3 here is CASSQELGRPYEQYF. The CDR3 coding sequence is TGCGCCAGCAGCCAAGAGCTCGGGAGACCCTACGAGCAGTACTTC.

The chain recombines TRBV7-3 with TRBJ2-1; 8 bases align to TRBD2. In germline, CDR1 is SGHTA, CDR2 FQGTGA. CDR3 size: 15 residues. V lost 5 bases, J lost 5 bases, and 8 bases stayed unmatched. As DNA, the CDR3 is TGTGCCAGCAGCCCCCAGCTAGCGGGCCACAATGAGCAGTTCTTC. Its protein is CASSPQLAGHNEQFF. Using reference TRBV7-3 and TRBJ2-1 for the parts outside the CDR3, the full variable domain is GAGVSQTPSNKVTEKGKYVELRCDPISGHTALYWYRQSLGQGPEFLIYFQGTGAADDSGLPNDRFFAVRPEGSVSTLKIQRTERGDSAVYLCASSPQLAGHNEQFFGPGTRLTVL.

CDR3 loop: CASSLELVKGQGYTF. CDR3 sequence (DNA): TGTGCCAGCAGCTTAGAGTTAGTGAAGGGGCAAGGCTACACCTTC. This chain uses TRBV11-2 with TRBJ1-2; tentative D call: TRBD1 (5 bases). V lost 0 bases and J 8 bases, leaving 16 bases between the germline ends. In germline, CDR1 is SGHAT, CDR2 FQNNGV. The CDR3 length is 15 residues.

This clonotype was recorded many times. The J gene is TRBJ2-1, the V gene TRBV12-3 or TRBV12-4, with 10 bases identical to TRBD2. Trimming at V came to 4 bases and at J to 5 bases, leaving 5 bases not matched to a gene. The CDR3 is made up of 15 amino acids. The CDR3 loop is CASSSGLAVNNEQFF. The CDR3 region has the DNA TGTGCCAGCAGTTCCGGACTAGCGGTTAACAATGAGCAGTTCTTC.

This clonotype was detected many times. The J gene is TRBJ1-4, the V gene TRBV5-1; D gene uncertain. The CDR3 has 14 amino acids. The V and J ends lost 5 bases and 0 bases respectively, with 8 bases between them. Per the germline V gene, CDR1 is SGHRS and CDR2 is YFSETQ. DNA for the CDR3: TGCGCCAGCAGGGAGACACCAACTAATGAAAAACTGTTTTTT. Translation gives CASRETPTNEKLFF. The full variable domain, completed using reference TRBV5-1 and TRBJ1-4, is KAGVTQTPRYLIKTRGQQVTLSCSPISGHRSVSWYQQTPGQGLQFLFEYFSETQRNKGNFPGRFSGRQFSNSRSEMNVSTLELGDSALYLCASRETPTNEKLFFGSGTQLSVL.

This clonotype has ten or more counts. The gene calls are TRBV20-1 and TRBJ2-7, with D perhaps matching TRBD1 or TRBD2 (5 bases each). Trimming took 1 base from V and 0 from J, leaving 7 bases between them. This CDR3 has 13 residues. Germline lookup yields CDR1 DFQATT and CDR2 SNEGSKA (reference sequence). This chain's CDR3 is CSARAGTSYEQYF. The CDR3 DNA follows: TGCAGTGCTAGAGCCGGGACCTCCTACGAGCAGTACTTC.

This clonotype was found many times. V and J are TRBV12-3 or TRBV12-4 and TRBJ1-2, with TRBD1 identical over 7 bases. J was trimmed by 3 bases and V by 3 bases; bases with no gene match: 4. The CDR3 is 14 amino acids. The CDR3 DNA follows: TGTGCCAGCAGTTTTTACAGGGGAGACTATGGCTACACCTTC. This gives the protein CASSFYRGDYGYTF.

This clonotype showed up just a few times. This chain uses TRBV11-2 with TRBJ2-7, with TRBD1 matching 8 bases. The CDR3 extends over 15 amino acids. Trimming cost V 6 bases and J 1 base; bases outside gene matches: 8. The germline V gene has CDR1 SGHAT and CDR2 FQNNGV. This CDR3 reads CASRDTDRASYEQYF. The CDR3 DNA reads TGTGCCAGCAGGGATACGGACAGGGCGTCCTACGAGCAGTACTTC.